The rows below give T cell receptor beta chains drawn from one sample of a study of radiotherapy plus CTLA-4 blockade in lung cancer. TCRdb's copy holds only in-frame clones and misses some; the assay was immunoSEQ multiplex PCR. The data contain 40,000 or so clones, over 65% of them singletons. Specimen: peripheral blood, collected from a patient treated with radiotherapy plus ipilimumab. These receptors were obtained from a human donor with non-small cell lung cancer who had stable disease on radiotherapy plus ipilimumab. Both conserved end residues are part of each CDR3. Each record gives: V gene, CDR3 length, J gene, D gene, clone size, CDR3 protein, CDR3 DNA. D genes are given only for firm matches. Expanded clones are given a class, and other clones once, few, many or no size at all.

v_gene: TRBV7-3
len: 15
j_gene: TRBJ1-1
d_gene: .
abundance: .
CDR3aa: CASSLLGGREAEAFF
CDR3nt: TGTGCCAGCAGCTTACTGGGGGGGCGCGAGGCTGAAGCTTTCTTT

v_gene: TRBV10-3
len: 16
j_gene: TRBJ1-5
d_gene: .
abundance: .
CDR3aa: CAISEPLTTGNQPQHF
CDR3nt: TGTGCCATCAGTGAGCCCCTAACGACAGGTAATCAGCCCCAGCATTTT

v_gene: TRBV7-3
len: 15
j_gene: TRBJ1-1
d_gene: .
abundance: few
CDR3aa: CASSKGGQQNTEAFF
CDR3nt: TGTGCCAGCAGCAAGGGAGGTCAACAGAACACTGAAGCTTTCTTT

v_gene: TRBV27
len: 16
j_gene: TRBJ2-4
d_gene: .
abundance: .
CDR3aa: CASGDVRALPKNIQYF
CDR3nt: TGTGCCAGCGGCGATGTGCGGGCCCTCCCGAAAAACATTCAGTACTTC

v_gene: TRBV5-4
len: 11
j_gene: TRBJ2-5
d_gene: .
abundance: few
CDR3aa: CASSWKETQYF
CDR3nt: TGTGCCAGCAGCTGGAAAGAGACCCAGTACTTC

v_gene: TRBV5-1
len: 14
j_gene: TRBJ1-6
d_gene: TRBD1
abundance: once
CDR3aa: CASRQGTGVSPLHF
CDR3nt: TGCGCCAGCAGGCAAGGGACAGGGGTATCACCCCTCCACTTT

v_gene: TRBV7-2
len: 16
j_gene: TRBJ2-7
d_gene: TRBD1
abundance: .
CDR3aa: CASSPRQGANAYEQYF
CDR3nt: TGTGCCAGCAGCCCACGACAGGGGGCGAATGCCTACGAGCAGTACTTC

v_gene: TRBV11-3
len: 15
j_gene: TRBJ2-2
d_gene: TRBD1
abundance: .
CDR3aa: CASSKGDRGSGELFF
CDR3nt: TGTGCCAGCAGCAAAGGGGACAGGGGCTCCGGGGAGCTGTTTTTT

v_gene: TRBV6-6
len: 14
j_gene: TRBJ1-3
d_gene: .
abundance: .
CDR3aa: CASSSGTVGNTIYF
CDR3nt: TGTGCCAGCAGTTCCGGGACGGTTGGAAACACCATATATTTT

v_gene: TRBV18
len: 15
j_gene: TRBJ2-2
d_gene: TRBD2
abundance: .
CDR3aa: CASSSSGGAAGELFF
CDR3nt: TGTGCCAGCTCATCTAGCGGGGGGGCCGCCGGGGAGCTGTTTTTT

v_gene: TRBV10-3
len: 14
j_gene: TRBJ2-5
d_gene: TRBD1
abundance: .
CDR3aa: CAISEGQGEETQYF
CDR3nt: TGTGCCATCAGTGAGGGACAGGGGGAAGAGACCCAGTACTTC

v_gene: TRBV10-3
len: 18
j_gene: TRBJ2-7
d_gene: .
abundance: once
CDR3aa: CAISESVGLTLRAYEQYF
CDR3nt: TGTGCCATCAGTGAGTCGGTAGGACTTACACTTCGCGCCTACGAGCAGTACTTC

v_gene: TRBV4-1
len: 19
j_gene: TRBJ1-2
d_gene: .
abundance: .
CDR3aa: CASSQVMHISRRVGYGYTF
CDR3nt: TGCGCCAGCAGCCAAGTTATGCATATATCGCGCCGAGTTGGCTATGGCTACACCTTC

v_gene: TRBV6-5
len: 15
j_gene: TRBJ1-4
d_gene: .
abundance: .
CDR3aa: CASSRGPSTNEKLFF
CDR3nt: TGTGCCAGCAGCCGTGGACCCTCAACTAATGAAAAACTGTTTTTT

v_gene: TRBV27
len: 15
j_gene: TRBJ1-6
d_gene: .
abundance: .
CDR3aa: CASSLDRDRNSPPHF
CDR3nt: TGTGCCAGCAGTTTAGACCGGGATCGAAATTCACCCCCCCACTTT

v_gene: TRBV18
len: 14
j_gene: TRBJ1-5
d_gene: .
abundance: .
CDR3aa: CASSPTAGNQPQHF
CDR3nt: TGTGCCAGCTCACCAACGGCAGGCAATCAGCCCCAGCATTTT

v_gene: TRBV10-3
len: 18
j_gene: TRBJ2-2
d_gene: TRBD2
abundance: .
CDR3aa: CAIRMMGLAGVNTGELFF
CDR3nt: TGTGCCATCAGAATGATGGGACTAGCGGGGGTGAACACCGGGGAGCTGTTTTTT

v_gene: TRBV5-1
len: 15
j_gene: TRBJ2-2
d_gene: .
abundance: .
CDR3aa: CASSRAGGSPGELFF
CDR3nt: TGCGCCAGCAGCAGGGCAGGGGGGAGCCCCGGGGAGCTGTTTTTT

v_gene: TRBV4-2
len: 14
j_gene: TRBJ1-2
d_gene: .
abundance: few
CDR3aa: CASSQVSSYYGYTF
CDR3nt: TGTGCCAGCAGCCAAGTCTCGAGTTACTATGGCTACACCTTC

v_gene: TRBV11-2
len: 19
j_gene: TRBJ1-5
d_gene: TRBD1
abundance: few
CDR3aa: CASSPRNRTGLYSNQPQHF
CDR3nt: TGTGCCAGCAGCCCGCGAAATAGGACAGGTCTTTATAGCAATCAGCCCCAGCATTTT

v_gene: TRBV13
len: 12
j_gene: TRBJ2-7
d_gene: .
abundance: .
CDR3aa: CASSLGRDEQYF
CDR3nt: TGTGCCAGCAGCTTAGGCAGGGACGAGCAGTACTTC

v_gene: TRBV28
len: 12
j_gene: TRBJ1-1
d_gene: .
abundance: few
CDR3aa: CASSLQGTEAFF
CDR3nt: TGTGCCAGCAGTTTACAGGGGACTGAAGCTTTCTTT

v_gene: TRBV28
len: 14
j_gene: TRBJ1-2
d_gene: .
abundance: .
CDR3aa: CASGGAGSNYGYTF
CDR3nt: TGTGCCAGCGGGGGGGCAGGTTCTAACTATGGCTACACCTTC

v_gene: TRBV6-5
len: 15
j_gene: TRBJ1-2
d_gene: TRBD1
abundance: .
CDR3aa: CASSPDRGSSYGYTF
CDR3nt: TGTGCCAGCAGTCCCGACAGGGGAAGCTCCTATGGCTACACCTTC

v_gene: TRBV28
len: 14
j_gene: TRBJ1-2
d_gene: .
abundance: .
CDR3aa: CASTPRHKRLGYTF
CDR3nt: TGTGCCAGCACCCCCAGACATAAGAGATTAGGCTACACCTTC

v_gene: TRBV7-8
len: 14
j_gene: TRBJ1-2
d_gene: TRBD1
abundance: .
CDR3aa: CASSRDRYNYGYTF
CDR3nt: TGTGCCAGCAGCCGGGACAGATATAACTATGGCTACACCTTC

v_gene: TRBV6-1
len: 11
j_gene: TRBJ1-2
d_gene: TRBD1
abundance: .
CDR3aa: CASRWTGGYTF
CDR3nt: TGTGCCAGCAGATGGACAGGAGGCTACACCTTC

v_gene: TRBV11-3
len: 15
j_gene: TRBJ1-3
d_gene: TRBD1
abundance: .
CDR3aa: CASSPGQGPGNTIYF
CDR3nt: TGTGCCAGCAGCCCGGGACAGGGCCCTGGAAACACCATATATTTT

v_gene: TRBV11-2
len: 15
j_gene: TRBJ1-6
d_gene: .
abundance: .
CDR3aa: CASSLEGQYNSPLHF
CDR3nt: TGTGCCAGCAGCTTAGAAGGACAGTATAATTCACCCCTCCACTTT

v_gene: TRBV5-1
len: 17
j_gene: TRBJ2-6
d_gene: TRBD1
abundance: .
CDR3aa: CASSTQGAHAGANVLTF
CDR3nt: TGCGCCAGCAGCACACAGGGGGCGCATGCTGGGGCCAACGTCCTGACTTTC

v_gene: TRBV9
len: 15
j_gene: TRBJ1-4
d_gene: TRBD1
abundance: once
CDR3aa: CASSVGQGGSEKLFF
CDR3nt: TGTGCCAGCAGCGTAGGACAGGGTGGGTCTGAAAAACTGTTTTTT

v_gene: TRBV30
len: 14
j_gene: TRBJ1-2
d_gene: .
abundance: .
CDR3aa: CAWSVGGGNYGYTF
CDR3nt: TGTGCCTGGAGTGTAGGGGGGGGGAACTATGGCTACACCTTC

v_gene: TRBV4-2
len: 15
j_gene: TRBJ1-4
d_gene: .
abundance: .
CDR3aa: CASRTAHGGNEKLFF
CDR3nt: TGTGCCAGCAGGACGGCACACGGTGGTAATGAAAAACTGTTTTTT

v_gene: TRBV7-3
len: 15
j_gene: TRBJ1-1
d_gene: TRBD1
abundance: .
CDR3aa: CASSLVGDRNTEAFF
CDR3nt: TGTGCCAGCAGCTTGGTAGGGGACAGGAACACTGAAGCTTTCTTT

v_gene: TRBV6-5
len: 15
j_gene: TRBJ2-7
d_gene: .
abundance: .
CDR3aa: CASSYHNPRVEEQYF
CDR3nt: TGTGCCAGCAGTTACCATAATCCTAGGGTGGAGGAGCAGTACTTC

v_gene: TRBV4-2
len: 17
j_gene: TRBJ2-5
d_gene: TRBD1
abundance: .
CDR3aa: CASSQDGTTGGGETQYF
CDR3nt: TGTGCCAGCAGCCAAGATGGAACGACAGGGGGCGGCGAGACCCAGTACTTC

v_gene: TRBV7-3
len: 15
j_gene: TRBJ2-2
d_gene: .
abundance: .
CDR3aa: CASSRQGGNTGELFF
CDR3nt: TGTGCCAGCAGCCGACAGGGAGGGAACACCGGGGAGCTGTTTTTT

v_gene: TRBV29-1
len: 15
j_gene: TRBJ1-4
d_gene: .
abundance: .
CDR3aa: CSVVGRASPNEKLFF
CDR3nt: TGCAGCGTTGTTGGCAGAGCAAGTCCTAATGAAAAACTGTTTTTT

v_gene: TRBV14
len: 16
j_gene: TRBJ2-2
d_gene: .
abundance: .
CDR3aa: CASSQVAGAGTGELFF
CDR3nt: TGTGCCAGCAGCCAAGTGGCAGGGGCGGGCACCGGGGAGCTGTTTTTT

v_gene: TRBV10-3
len: 15
j_gene: TRBJ1-2
d_gene: .
abundance: .
CDR3aa: CAISPPTPTNYGYTF
CDR3nt: TGTGCCATCAGTCCTCCCACTCCAACTAACTATGGCTACACCTTC

v_gene: TRBV28
len: 17
j_gene: TRBJ2-3
d_gene: .
abundance: .
CDR3aa: CASREPWGRRSTDTQYF
CDR3nt: TGTGCCAGCAGGGAGCCTTGGGGGCGCCGTAGCACAGATACGCAGTATTTT

v_gene: TRBV6-8
len: 15
j_gene: TRBJ2-2
d_gene: TRBD1
abundance: .
CDR3aa: CASSLGDSNTGELFF
CDR3nt: TGTGCCAGCAGTTTAGGGGACAGCAACACCGGGGAGCTGTTTTTT

v_gene: TRBV18
len: 17
j_gene: TRBJ1-5
d_gene: .
abundance: .
CDR3aa: CASSLVGKGQSNQPQHF
CDR3nt: TGTGCCAGCTCACTCGTCGGCAAAGGACAGAGCAATCAGCCCCAGCATTTT

v_gene: TRBV2
len: 15
j_gene: TRBJ1-1
d_gene: .
abundance: .
CDR3aa: CASSLDRLMNTEAFF
CDR3nt: TGTGCCAGCAGTTTGGACAGATTGATGAACACTGAAGCTTTCTTT

v_gene: TRBV15
len: 16
j_gene: TRBJ1-5
d_gene: .
abundance: few
CDR3aa: CATSRELQGGNQPQHF
CDR3nt: TGTGCCACCAGCAGAGAACTACAGGGAGGGAATCAGCCCCAGCATTTT

v_gene: TRBV5-4
len: 13
j_gene: TRBJ1-5
d_gene: .
abundance: .
CDR3aa: CASSLDTYQPQHF
CDR3nt: TGTGCCAGCAGCTTGGACACCTATCAGCCCCAGCATTTT

v_gene: TRBV25-1
len: 14
j_gene: TRBJ1-2
d_gene: TRBD1
abundance: few
CDR3aa: CASSEFRTGDGYTF
CDR3nt: TGTGCCAGCAGTGAATTTAGGACAGGAGACGGCTACACCTTC

v_gene: TRBV9
len: 12
j_gene: TRBJ2-5
d_gene: .
abundance: .
CDR3aa: CASSPNERTQYF
CDR3nt: TGTGCCAGCAGCCCGAATGAGAGGACCCAGTACTTC

v_gene: TRBV2
len: 15
j_gene: TRBJ1-2
d_gene: .
abundance: .
CDR3aa: CASSPSSQVIGGYTF
CDR3nt: TGTGCCAGCAGCCCGTCTTCACAGGTCATAGGAGGCTACACCTTC

v_gene: TRBV20-1
len: 11
j_gene: TRBJ2-7
d_gene: .
abundance: .
CDR3aa: CSARQVEQQYF
CDR3nt: TGCAGTGCTCGTCAGGTAGAGCAGCAGTACTTC

v_gene: TRBV4-1
len: 14
j_gene: TRBJ1-4
d_gene: .
abundance: few
CDR3aa: CASSQVTTDEKLFF
CDR3nt: TGCGCCAGCAGCCAAGTAACAACAGATGAAAAACTGTTTTTT

v_gene: TRBV14
len: 12
j_gene: TRBJ2-5
d_gene: .
abundance: .
CDR3aa: CASSHLTETQYF
CDR3nt: TGTGCCAGCAGCCACCTGACAGAGACCCAGTACTTC

v_gene: TRBV4-3
len: 13
j_gene: TRBJ1-5
d_gene: .
abundance: .
CDR3aa: CASSRLGGQPQHF
CDR3nt: TGCGCCAGCAGCCGCCTGGGGGGTCAGCCCCAGCATTTT

v_gene: TRBV4-3
len: 16
j_gene: TRBJ2-7
d_gene: TRBD2
abundance: .
CDR3aa: CASSQDKRGESYEQYF
CDR3nt: TGCGCCAGCAGCCAAGATAAGCGGGGCGAATCCTACGAGCAGTACTTC